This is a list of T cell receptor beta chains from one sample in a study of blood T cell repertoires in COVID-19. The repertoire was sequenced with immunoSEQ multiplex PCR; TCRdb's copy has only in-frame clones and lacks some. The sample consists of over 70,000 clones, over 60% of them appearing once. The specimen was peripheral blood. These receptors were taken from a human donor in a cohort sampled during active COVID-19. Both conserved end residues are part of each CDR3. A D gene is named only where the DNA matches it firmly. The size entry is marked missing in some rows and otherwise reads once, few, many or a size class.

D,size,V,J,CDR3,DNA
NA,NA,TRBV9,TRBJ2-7,CASSVESRSEQYF,TGTGCCAGCAGCGTAGAGTCCAGGTCCGAGCAGTACTTC
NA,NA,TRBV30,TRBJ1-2,CAWSVTGGYTF,TGTGCCTGGAGTGTAACAGGGGGCTACACCTTC
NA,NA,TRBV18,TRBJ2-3,CASSPPTGTDTQYF,TGTGCCAGCTCACCACCAACAGGCACAGATACGCAGTATTTT
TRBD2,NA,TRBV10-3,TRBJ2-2,CAIASGRGLNTGELFF,TGTGCCATTGCTAGCGGGAGGGGACTGAACACCGGGGAGCTGTTTTTT
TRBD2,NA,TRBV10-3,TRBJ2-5,CAISPGGTSGQETQYF,TGTGCCATCAGCCCTGGCGGGACTAGCGGGCAAGAGACCCAGTACTTC
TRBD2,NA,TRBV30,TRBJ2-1,CAWSETSGRANEQFF,TGTGCCTGGAGTGAGACTAGCGGGAGGGCCAATGAGCAGTTCTTC
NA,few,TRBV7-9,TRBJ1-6,CASSLTGDNSPLHF,TGTGCCAGCAGTCTTACAGGAGACAATTCACCCCTCCACTTT
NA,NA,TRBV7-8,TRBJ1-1,CASSLTQANTEAFF,TGTGCCAGCAGCTTAACACAGGCGAACACTGAAGCTTTCTTT
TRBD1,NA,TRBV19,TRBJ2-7,CASSPYHQGAYSYEQYF,TGTGCCAGTAGTCCCTACCACCAGGGGGCATACTCCTACGAGCAGTACTTC
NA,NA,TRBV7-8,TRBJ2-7,CASSLGRGGFYEQYF,TGTGCCAGCAGCCTGGGGCGGGGAGGTTTCTACGAGCAGTACTTC
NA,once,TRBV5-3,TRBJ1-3,CARRFNTVSGNTIYF,TGTGCCAGAAGATTTAATACAGTGTCTGGAAACACCATATATTTT
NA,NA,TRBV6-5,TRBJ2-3,CASSRSRGTDTQYF,TGTGCCAGCAGTCGGTCCCGGGGGACGGATACGCAGTATTTT
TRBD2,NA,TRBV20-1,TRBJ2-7,CSASYSSGRFDEQYF,TGCAGTGCTAGTTATAGTTCCGGGAGGTTTGACGAGCAGTACTTC
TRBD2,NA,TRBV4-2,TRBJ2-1,CASSQDRVAGASEQFF,TGTGCCAGCAGCCAAGATAGAGTAGCGGGAGCCTCTGAGCAGTTCTTC
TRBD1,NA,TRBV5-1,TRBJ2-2,CASRGTGGVGELFF,TGCGCCAGCAGAGGGACAGGGGGCGTCGGGGAGCTGTTTTTT
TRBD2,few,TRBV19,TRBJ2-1,CASSSGLLVWDEQFF,TGTGCCAGTAGTTCGGGACTACTGGTTTGGGATGAGCAGTTCTTC
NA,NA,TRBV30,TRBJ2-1,CAWSRGGNEQFF,TGTGCCTGGAGTAGGGGGGGAAATGAGCAGTTCTTC
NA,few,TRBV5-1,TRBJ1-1,CASTRAVGTEAFF,TGCGCCAGCACCCGAGCGGTCGGGACTGAAGCTTTCTTT
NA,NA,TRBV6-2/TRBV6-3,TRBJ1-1,CASSLTEGTEAFF,TGTGCCAGCAGTTTGACTGAGGGCACTGAAGCTTTCTTT
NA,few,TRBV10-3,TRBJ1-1,CAIRRENTEAFF,TGTGCCATCAGGAGGGAAAACACTGAAGCTTTCTTT
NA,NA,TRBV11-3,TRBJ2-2,CASSPRTESNTGELFF,TGTGCCAGCAGCCCCCGGACAGAGTCGAACACCGGGGAGCTGTTTTTT
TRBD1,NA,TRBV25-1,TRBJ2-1,CASRGFGTGGSDEQFF,TGTGCCAGCAGAGGGTTCGGGACAGGGGGCTCGGATGAGCAGTTCTTC
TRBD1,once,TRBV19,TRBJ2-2,CASSLGTVNTGELFF,TGTGCCAGTAGTTTGGGGACAGTAAACACCGGGGAGCTGTTTTTT
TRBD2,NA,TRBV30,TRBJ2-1,CAWSPLSLAGGYNEQFF,TGTGCCTGGAGTCCCCTCTCCCTAGCGGGAGGGTACAATGAGCAGTTCTTC
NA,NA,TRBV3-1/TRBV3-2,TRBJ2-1,CASSQDVGGFSGQFF,TGTGCCAGCAGCCAAGACGTTGGCGGGTTCTCGGGGCAGTTCTTC
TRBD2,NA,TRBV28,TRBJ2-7,CASSWGGSSYEQYF,TGTGCCAGCAGTTGGGGGGGGAGCTCCTACGAGCAGTACTTC
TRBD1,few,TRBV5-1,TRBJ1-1,CASSPDELTGEAFF,TGCGCCAGCAGCCCCGACGAACTGACAGGGGAAGCTTTCTTT
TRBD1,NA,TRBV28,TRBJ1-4,CASSLRGRVNEKLFF,TGTGCCAGCAGTCTCAGGGGGCGCGTTAATGAAAAACTGTTTTTT
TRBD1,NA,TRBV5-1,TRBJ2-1,CASSAGTVRYEQFF,TGCGCCAGCAGCGCCGGGACAGTCAGGTATGAGCAGTTCTTC
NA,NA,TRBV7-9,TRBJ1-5,CASSHGGEPQHF,TGTGCCAGCAGCCACGGGGGGGAGCCCCAGCATTTT
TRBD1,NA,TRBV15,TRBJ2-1,CATSITGGPNEQFF,TGTGCCACCAGCATCACAGGGGGCCCCAATGAGCAGTTCTTC
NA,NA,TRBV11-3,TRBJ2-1,CASSLVGASAHEQFF,TGTGCCAGCAGCTTAGTAGGGGCTAGCGCCCATGAGCAGTTCTTC
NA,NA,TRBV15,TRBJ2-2,CATSSPRDFTTGELFF,TGTGCCACCAGCAGCCCAAGGGACTTCACGACCGGGGAGCTGTTTTTT
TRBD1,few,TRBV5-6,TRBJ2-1,CASSEGQDPSSYNEQFF,TGTGCCAGCAGCGAGGGACAGGACCCGAGCTCCTACAATGAGCAGTTCTTC
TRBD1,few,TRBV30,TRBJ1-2,CAWNGQESNYGYTF,TGTGCCTGGAATGGACAGGAATCTAACTATGGCTACACCTTC
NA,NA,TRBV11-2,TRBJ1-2,CASSLGAGVGYTF,TGTGCCAGCAGCTTAGGGGCAGGTGTGGGCTACACCTTC
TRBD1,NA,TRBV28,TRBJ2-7,CASSRQSPGQGSSYEQYF,TGTGCCAGCAGTCGACAGTCACCGGGACAGGGGTCATCCTACGAGCAGTACTTC
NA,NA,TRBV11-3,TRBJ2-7,CASTTSEPSFSYEQYF,TGTGCCAGCACCACTTCCGAGCCCTCATTCTCCTACGAGCAGTACTTC
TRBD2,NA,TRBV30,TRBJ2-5,CAWSVGGGSYQETQYF,TGTGCCTGGAGTGTAGGAGGCGGGAGTTACCAAGAGACCCAGTACTTC
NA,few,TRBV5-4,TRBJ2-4,CAGQVDRKNIQYF,TGTGCCGGACAAGTCGACCGAAAAAACATTCAGTACTTC
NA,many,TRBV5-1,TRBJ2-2,CASSLGGVRGTGELFF,TGCGCCAGCAGCTTGGGCGGTGTTCGTGGCACCGGGGAGCTGTTTTTT
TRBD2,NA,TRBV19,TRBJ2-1,CAREDPAGGFEQFF,TGTGCCAGAGAGGATCCCGCGGGAGGTTTCGAGCAGTTCTTC